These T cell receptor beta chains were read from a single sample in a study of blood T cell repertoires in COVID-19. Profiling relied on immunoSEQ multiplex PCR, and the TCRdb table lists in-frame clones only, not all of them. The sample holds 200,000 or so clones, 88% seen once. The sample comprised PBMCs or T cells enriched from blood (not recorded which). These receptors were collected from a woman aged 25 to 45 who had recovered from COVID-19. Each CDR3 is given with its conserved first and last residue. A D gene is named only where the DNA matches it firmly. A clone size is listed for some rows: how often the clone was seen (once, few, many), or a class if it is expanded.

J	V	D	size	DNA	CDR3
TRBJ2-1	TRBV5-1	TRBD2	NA	TGCGCCAGCAGCCCCGATGAAGCGGGGGGGCATAAGGAGCAGTTCTTC	CASSPDEAGGHKEQFF
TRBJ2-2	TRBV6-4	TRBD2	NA	TGTGCCAGCAGTGTCAGCGGGGTAACCGGGGAGCTGTTTTTT	CASSVSGVTGELFF
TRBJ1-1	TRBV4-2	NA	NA	TGTGCCAGCAGCCTCCAGCCGGGACAAGTGAACACTGAAGCTTTCTTT	CASSLQPGQVNTEAFF
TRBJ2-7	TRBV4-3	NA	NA	TGCGCCAGCAGCCAAGATCTCCAGAACGAGCAGTACTTC	CASSQDLQNEQYF
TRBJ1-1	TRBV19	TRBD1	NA	TGTGGCACAAACAGGGGAGGCACTGAAGCTTTCTTT	CGTNRGGTEAFF
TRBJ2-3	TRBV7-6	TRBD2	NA	TGTGCCAGCAGCTTACTCCGGGGGGGCTCGCGGCATAGCACAGATACGCAGTATTTT	CASSLLRGGSRHSTDTQYF
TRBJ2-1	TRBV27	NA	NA	TGTGCCAGCAGTTTACAGGGGCGTGAGCAGTTCTTC	CASSLQGREQFF
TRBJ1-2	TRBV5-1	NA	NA	TGCGCCAGCAGCTTGGGACAACAGGGTGGTTATGGCTACACCTTC	CASSLGQQGGYGYTF
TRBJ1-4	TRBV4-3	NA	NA	TGCGCCAGCAGCCAAGGTTTGGGGGGATCTAATGAAAAACTGTTTTTT	CASSQGLGGSNEKLFF
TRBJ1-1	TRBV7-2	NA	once	TGTGCCAGCAGCTTAACGGGGGTCACTGAAGCTTTCTTT	CASSLTGVTEAFF
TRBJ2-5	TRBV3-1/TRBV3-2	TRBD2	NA	TGTGCCAGCAGCCGCGGACTAGCGGGGAACACGGAGACCCAGTACTTC	CASSRGLAGNTETQYF
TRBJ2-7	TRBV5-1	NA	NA	TGCGCCAGCAGCTTGGATTCCGGGGAATCCTATGAGCAGTACTTC	CASSLDSGESYEQYF